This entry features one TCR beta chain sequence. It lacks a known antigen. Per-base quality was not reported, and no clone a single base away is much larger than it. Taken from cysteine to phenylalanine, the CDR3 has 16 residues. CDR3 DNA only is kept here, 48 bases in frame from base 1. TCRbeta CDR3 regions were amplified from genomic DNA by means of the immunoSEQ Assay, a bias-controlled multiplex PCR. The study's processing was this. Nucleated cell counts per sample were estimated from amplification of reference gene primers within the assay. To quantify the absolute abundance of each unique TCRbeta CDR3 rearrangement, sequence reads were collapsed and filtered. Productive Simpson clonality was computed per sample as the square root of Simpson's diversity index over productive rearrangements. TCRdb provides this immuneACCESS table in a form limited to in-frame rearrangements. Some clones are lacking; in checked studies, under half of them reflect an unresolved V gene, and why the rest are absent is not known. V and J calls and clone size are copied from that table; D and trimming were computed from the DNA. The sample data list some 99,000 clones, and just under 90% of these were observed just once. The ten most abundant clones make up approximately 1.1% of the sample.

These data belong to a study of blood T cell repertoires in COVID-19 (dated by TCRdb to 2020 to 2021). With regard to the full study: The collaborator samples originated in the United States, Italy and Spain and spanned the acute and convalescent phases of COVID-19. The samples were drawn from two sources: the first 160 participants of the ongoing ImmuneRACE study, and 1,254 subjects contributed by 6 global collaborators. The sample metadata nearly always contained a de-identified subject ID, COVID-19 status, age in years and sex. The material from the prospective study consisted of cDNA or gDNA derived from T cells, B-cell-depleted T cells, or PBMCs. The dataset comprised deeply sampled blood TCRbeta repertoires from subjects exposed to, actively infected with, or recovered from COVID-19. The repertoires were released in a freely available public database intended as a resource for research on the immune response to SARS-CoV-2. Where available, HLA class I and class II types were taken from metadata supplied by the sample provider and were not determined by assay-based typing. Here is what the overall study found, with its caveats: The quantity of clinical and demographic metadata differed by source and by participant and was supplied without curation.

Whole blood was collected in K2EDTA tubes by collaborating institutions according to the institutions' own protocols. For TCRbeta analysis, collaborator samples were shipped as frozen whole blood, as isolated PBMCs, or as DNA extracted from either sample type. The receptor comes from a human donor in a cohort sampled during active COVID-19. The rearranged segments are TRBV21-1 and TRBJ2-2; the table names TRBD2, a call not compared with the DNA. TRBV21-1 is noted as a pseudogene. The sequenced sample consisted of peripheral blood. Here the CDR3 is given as CASSATSGVITGELFF. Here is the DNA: TGTGCCAGCAGCGCTACTAGCGGGGTGATCACCGGGGAGCTGTTTTTT.